A selection of T cell receptor beta chains follows, all from one sample in a study of PD-L1 blockade in urothelial cancer. Assay: immunoSEQ multiplex PCR; the TCRdb copy retains only in-frame clones and omits some. The table lists 120,000 or so clones, 86% of them singletons. Sequences were derived from PBMCs, sampled around atezolizumab (anti-PD-L1) treatment. These receptors were collected from a man between 45 and 60 years old with urothelial cancer. The conserved cysteine and the conserved F or W are not part of the CDR3 here. The D gene is left open where the match is weak.

J | V | D | CDR3
TRBJ1-1 | TRBV30 | . | AWRARTVWNTEAF
TRBJ1-1 | TRBV6-5 | . | ASSYSTGGLYTEAF
TRBJ2-3 | TRBV7-2 | . | ASRASTDTQY
TRBJ1-4 | TRBV20-1 | . | SALDEKLF
TRBJ2-1 | TRBV4-2 | TRBD2 | ASSQTSGGYNEQF
TRBJ2-3 | TRBV6-5 | . | ASSYSSGTDTQY
TRBJ2-7 | TRBV6-4 | TRBD2 | ASSLSAGDLNEQY
TRBJ1-5 | TRBV5-5 | TRBD1 | ASSWGQGQQTPQH
TRBJ2-7 | TRBV5-1 | TRBD2 | ASRPDGLAGAGGQY
TRBJ2-2 | TRBV5-1 | . | ASSLAAGEYAGELF
TRBJ2-7 | TRBV6-1 | TRBD2 | ASSGPAGSEQY
TRBJ2-7 | TRBV28 | . | ASKAADTFSFLRYEQY
TRBJ1-1 | TRBV30 | TRBD1 | AWERQGSEAF
TRBJ2-3 | TRBV10-3 | TRBD2 | AISTAGGEDTQY
TRBJ1-1 | TRBV30 | . | AWTRRAEAF
TRBJ2-5 | TRBV7-2 | . | ASSPNRLVGETQY
TRBJ2-3 | TRBV14 | TRBD2 | ASSPGLAGIRSTDTQY
TRBJ1-1 | TRBV10-1 | . | ASSEAGAKTEAF
TRBJ1-3 | TRBV6-1 | . | ASSEAAGLGSGNTIY
TRBJ2-1 | TRBV7-9 | TRBD2 | ASTPRDGTIYNEQF
TRBJ2-1 | TRBV11-2 | TRBD2 | ASRLAGRSSNEQF
TRBJ2-5 | TRBV30 | TRBD2 | ACSGGFKEETQY
TRBJ2-1 | TRBV27 | . | ASSLMGASVIYNEQF
TRBJ2-7 | TRBV6-1 | TRBD1 | ASSASTGGGRGEQY
TRBJ2-2 | TRBV9 | TRBD1 | ASSPIGQGVTGELF
TRBJ2-1 | TRBV27 | TRBD2 | ASSSVTSGRRVEQF
TRBJ2-1 | TRBV6-4 | TRBD2 | ASSPTSVGEQF
TRBJ2-7 | TRBV19 | TRBD2 | ASSMGLAGPREQY
TRBJ2-2 | TRBV28 | . | ASSTRLASTGELF
TRBJ1-4 | TRBV6-5 | TRBD1 | ATGGAKGEKLF
TRBJ2-7 | TRBV2 | TRBD1 | ASSVNRGFTYEQY
TRBJ1-5 | TRBV19 | . | ASSIGRSRPQH
TRBJ1-6 | TRBV2 | . | ASTPGSRSPLH
TRBJ1-6 | TRBV19 | . | ASMRTSNSPLH
TRBJ2-5 | TRBV2 | TRBD2 | ASSGVLAGQETQY
TRBJ2-5 | TRBV7-6 | TRBD2 | ASSFPWGRGETQY
TRBJ2-5 | TRBV30 | . | AWSRRGLKY
TRBJ2-7 | TRBV9 | TRBD2 | ASSLGLAGVDEQY
TRBJ1-2 | TRBV5-4 | TRBD1 | ASSHDRGYGYT
TRBJ1-2 | TRBV15 | . | ATSRARTAVYGYT
TRBJ2-6 | TRBV30 | TRBD1 | AWGQAGANVLT
TRBJ1-1 | TRBV7-9 | . | ASTPWGGTNTEAF
TRBJ2-4 | TRBV4-2 | TRBD1 | ASSPGQGQNIQY
TRBJ1-4 | TRBV5-1 | . | ASSLVGGDGEKLF
TRBJ2-1 | TRBV7-8 | TRBD2 | ASSLAQGLAGTYEQF
TRBJ2-3 | TRBV9 | TRBD2 | ASSVKLAGGPTDTQY
TRBJ2-5 | TRBV7-8 | TRBD2 | ASRPRRGRRGVEETQY
TRBJ1-4 | TRBV15 | TRBD1 | ATSRDRGEKLF
TRBJ2-3 | TRBV18 | . | ASSDTGTDTQY
TRBJ2-2 | TRBV5-1 | . | ASSRTNTGELF